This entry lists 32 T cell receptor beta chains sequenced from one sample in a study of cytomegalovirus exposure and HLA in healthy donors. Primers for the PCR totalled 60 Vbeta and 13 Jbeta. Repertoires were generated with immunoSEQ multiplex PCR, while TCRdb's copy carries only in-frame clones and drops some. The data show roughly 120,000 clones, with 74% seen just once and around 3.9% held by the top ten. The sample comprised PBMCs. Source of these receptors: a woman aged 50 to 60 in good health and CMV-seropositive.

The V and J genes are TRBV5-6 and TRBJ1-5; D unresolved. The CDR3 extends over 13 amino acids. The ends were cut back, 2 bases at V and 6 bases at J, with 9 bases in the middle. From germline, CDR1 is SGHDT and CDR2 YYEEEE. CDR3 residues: CASSFAGSQPQHF. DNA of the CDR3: TGTGCCAGCAGCTTCGCCGGGAGTCAGCCCCAGCATTTT. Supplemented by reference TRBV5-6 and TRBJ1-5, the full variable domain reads DAGVTQSPTHLIKTRGQQVTLRCSPKSGHDTVSWYQQALGQGPQFIFQYYEEEERQRGNFPDRFSGHQFPNYSSELNVNALLLGDSALYLCASSFAGSQPQHFGDGTRLSIL.

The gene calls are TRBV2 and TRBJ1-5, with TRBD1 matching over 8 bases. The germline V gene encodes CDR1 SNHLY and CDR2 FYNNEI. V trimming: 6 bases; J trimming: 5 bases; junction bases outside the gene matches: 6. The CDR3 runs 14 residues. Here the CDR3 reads CASSDDRGDQPQHF. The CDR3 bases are TGTGCCAGCAGCGATGACAGGGGTGATCAGCCCCAGCATTTT.

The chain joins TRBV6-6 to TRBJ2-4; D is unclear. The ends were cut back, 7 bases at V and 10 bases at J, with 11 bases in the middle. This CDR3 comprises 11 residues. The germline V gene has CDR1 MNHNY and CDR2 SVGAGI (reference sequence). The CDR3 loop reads CASNLGAIQYF. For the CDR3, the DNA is TGTGCCAGCAACCTGGGCGCAATTCAGTACTTC.

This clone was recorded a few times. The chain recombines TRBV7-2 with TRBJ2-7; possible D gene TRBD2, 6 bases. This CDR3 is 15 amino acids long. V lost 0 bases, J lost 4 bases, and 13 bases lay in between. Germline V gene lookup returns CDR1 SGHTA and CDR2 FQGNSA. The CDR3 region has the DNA TGTGCCAGCAGCTTAGCTTTGGGGGGTCAATACGAGCAGTACTTC. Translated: CASSLALGGQYEQYF.

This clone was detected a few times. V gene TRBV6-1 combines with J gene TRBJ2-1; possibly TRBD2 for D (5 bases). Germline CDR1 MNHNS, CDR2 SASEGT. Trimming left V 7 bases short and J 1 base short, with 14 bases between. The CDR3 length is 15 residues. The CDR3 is CASTRTRVSYNEQFF. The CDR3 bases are TGTGCCAGCACCAGAACGAGGGTATCCTACAATGAGCAGTTCTTC.

The CDR3 loop is CASSLVWGGQTEAFF. The CDR3, as DNA: TGTGCCAGCAGCTTAGTTTGGGGGGGCCAGACTGAAGCTTTCTTT. The rearrangement links TRBV7-6 to TRBJ1-1, with TRBD1 as a possible D gene (6 bases). The CDR3 contains 15 residues. Between the trimmed V and J ends, which lost 1 base and 5 bases, there was a span of 14 bases. The germline V gene has CDR1 SGHVS and CDR2 FNYEAQ.

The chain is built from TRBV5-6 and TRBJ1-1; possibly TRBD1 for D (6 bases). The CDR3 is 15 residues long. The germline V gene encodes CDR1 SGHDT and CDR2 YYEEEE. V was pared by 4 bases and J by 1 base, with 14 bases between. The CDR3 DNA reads TGTGCCAGCAGCCATGGCAGGGGAAGGAACACTGAAGCTTTCTTT. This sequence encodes CASSHGRGRNTEAFF.

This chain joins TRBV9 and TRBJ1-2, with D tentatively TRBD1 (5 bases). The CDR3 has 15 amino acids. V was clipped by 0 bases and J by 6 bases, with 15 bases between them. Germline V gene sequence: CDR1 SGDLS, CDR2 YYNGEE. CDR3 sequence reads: CASSVGGQVSNGYTF. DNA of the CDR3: TGTGCCAGCAGCGTAGGGGGCCAGGTCTCCAATGGCTACACCTTC.

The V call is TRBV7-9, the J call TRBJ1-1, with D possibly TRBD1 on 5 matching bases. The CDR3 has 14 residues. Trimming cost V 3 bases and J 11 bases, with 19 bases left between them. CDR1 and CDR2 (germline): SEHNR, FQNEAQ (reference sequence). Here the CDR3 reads CASSLEGGGGRAFF. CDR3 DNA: TGTGCCAGCAGCTTGGAGGGTGGCGGGGGTCGTGCTTTCTTT.

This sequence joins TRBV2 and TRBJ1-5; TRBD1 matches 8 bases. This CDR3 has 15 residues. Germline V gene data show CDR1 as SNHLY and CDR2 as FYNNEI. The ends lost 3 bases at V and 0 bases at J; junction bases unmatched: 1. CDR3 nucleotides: TGTGCCAGCAGTGACAGGGGGCTTAGCAATCAGCCCCAGCATTTT. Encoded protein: CASSDRGLSNQPQHF.

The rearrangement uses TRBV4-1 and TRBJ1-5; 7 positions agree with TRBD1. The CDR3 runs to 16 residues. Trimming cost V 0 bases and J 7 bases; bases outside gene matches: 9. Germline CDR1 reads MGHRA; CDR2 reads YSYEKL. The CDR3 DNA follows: TGCGCCAGCAGCCAAGATCCGGGCAGGGGGGAACAGCCCCAGCATTTT. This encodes CASSQDPGRGEQPQHF.

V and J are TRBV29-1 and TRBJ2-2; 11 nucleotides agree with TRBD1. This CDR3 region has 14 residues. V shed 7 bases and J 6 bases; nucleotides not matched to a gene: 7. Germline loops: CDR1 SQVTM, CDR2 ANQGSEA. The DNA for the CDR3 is TGCAGCGCACGGACAGGGGGCAGGTCCGGGGAGCTGTTTTTT. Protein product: CSARTGGRSGELFF.

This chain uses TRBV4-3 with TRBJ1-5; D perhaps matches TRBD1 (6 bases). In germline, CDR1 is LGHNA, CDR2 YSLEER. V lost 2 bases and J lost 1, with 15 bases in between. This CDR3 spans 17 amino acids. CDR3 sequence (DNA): TGCGCCAGCAGCCAACGAAGTGAGCAGGGGAGCAATCAGCCCCAGCATTTT. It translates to CASSQRSEQGSNQPQHF.

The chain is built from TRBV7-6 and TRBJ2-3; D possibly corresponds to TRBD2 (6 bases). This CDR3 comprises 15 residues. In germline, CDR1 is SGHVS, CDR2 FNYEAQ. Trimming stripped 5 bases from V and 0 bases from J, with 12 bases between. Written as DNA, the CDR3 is TGTGCCAGCAGCCACCGGGACTCGAGCACAGATACGCAGTATTTT. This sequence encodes CASSHRDSSTDTQYF.

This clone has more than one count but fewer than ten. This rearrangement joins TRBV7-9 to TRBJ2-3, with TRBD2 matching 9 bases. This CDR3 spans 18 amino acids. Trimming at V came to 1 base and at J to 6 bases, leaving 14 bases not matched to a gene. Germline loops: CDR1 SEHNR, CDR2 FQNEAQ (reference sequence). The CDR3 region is CASSLDVGSGGTFDTQYF. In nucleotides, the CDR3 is TGTGCCAGCAGCTTAGACGTCGGTAGCGGGGGCACGTTTGATACGCAGTATTTT. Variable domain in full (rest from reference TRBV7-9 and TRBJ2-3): DTGVSQNPRHKITKRGQNVTFRCDPISEHNRLYWYRQTLGQGPEFLTYFQNEAQLEKSRLLSDRFSAERPKGSFSTLEIQRTEQGDSAMYLCASSLDVGSGGTFDTQYFGPGTRLTVL.

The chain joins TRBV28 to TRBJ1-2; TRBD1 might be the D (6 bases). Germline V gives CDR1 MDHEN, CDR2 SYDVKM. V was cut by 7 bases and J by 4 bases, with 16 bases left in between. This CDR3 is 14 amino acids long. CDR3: CASNPRGSGYGYTF. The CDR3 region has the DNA TGTGCCAGCAACCCCAGGGGTTCGGGCTATGGCTACACCTTC.

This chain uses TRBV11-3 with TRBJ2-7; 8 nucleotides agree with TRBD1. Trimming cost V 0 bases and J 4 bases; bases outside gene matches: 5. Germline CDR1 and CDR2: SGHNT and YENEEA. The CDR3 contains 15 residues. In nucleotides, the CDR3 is TGTGCCAGCAGCTTAGATGGGACAGGACCTTACGAGCAGTACTTC. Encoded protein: CASSLDGTGPYEQYF.

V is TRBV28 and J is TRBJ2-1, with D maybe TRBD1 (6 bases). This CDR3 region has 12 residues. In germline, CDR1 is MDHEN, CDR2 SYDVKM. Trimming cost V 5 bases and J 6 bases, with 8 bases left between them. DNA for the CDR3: TGTGCCAGCAGTCAGGGGTTCAATGAGCAGTTCTTC. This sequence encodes CASSQGFNEQFF.

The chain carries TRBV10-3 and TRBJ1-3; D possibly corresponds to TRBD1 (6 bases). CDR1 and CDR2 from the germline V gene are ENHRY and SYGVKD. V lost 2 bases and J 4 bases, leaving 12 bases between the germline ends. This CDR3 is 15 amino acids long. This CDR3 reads CAISESGTNGNTIYF. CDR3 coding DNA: TGTGCCATCAGTGAGAGCGGGACAAACGGAAACACCATATATTTT.

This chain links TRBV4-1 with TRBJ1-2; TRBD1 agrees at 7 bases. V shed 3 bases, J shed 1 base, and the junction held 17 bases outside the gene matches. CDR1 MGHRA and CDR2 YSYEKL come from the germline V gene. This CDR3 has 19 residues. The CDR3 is CASSHTLLRGIGLNYGYTF. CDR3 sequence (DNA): TGCGCCAGCAGCCACACCTTACTCAGGGGGATAGGGCTTAACTATGGCTACACCTTC.

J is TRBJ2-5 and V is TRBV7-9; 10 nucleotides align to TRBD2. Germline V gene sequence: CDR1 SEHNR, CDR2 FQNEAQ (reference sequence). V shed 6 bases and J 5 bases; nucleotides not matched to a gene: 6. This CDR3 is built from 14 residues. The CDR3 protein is CASRGSGGSETQYF. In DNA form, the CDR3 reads TGTGCCAGCAGGGGTAGCGGGGGGTCGGAGACCCAGTACTTC.

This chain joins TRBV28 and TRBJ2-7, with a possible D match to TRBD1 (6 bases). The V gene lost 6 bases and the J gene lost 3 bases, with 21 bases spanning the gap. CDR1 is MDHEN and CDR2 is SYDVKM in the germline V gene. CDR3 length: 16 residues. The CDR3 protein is CASRPYRGQTSYEQYF. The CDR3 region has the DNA TGTGCCAGCAGGCCTTATAGAGGACAGACCAGCTACGAGCAGTACTTC.

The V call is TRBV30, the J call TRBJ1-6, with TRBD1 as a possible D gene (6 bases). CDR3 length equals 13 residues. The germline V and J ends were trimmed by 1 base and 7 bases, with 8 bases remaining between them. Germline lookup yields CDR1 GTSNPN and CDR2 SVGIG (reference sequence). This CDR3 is CAWSEGQNSPLHF. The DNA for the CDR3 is TGTGCCTGGAGTGAAGGACAGAATTCACCCCTCCACTTT.

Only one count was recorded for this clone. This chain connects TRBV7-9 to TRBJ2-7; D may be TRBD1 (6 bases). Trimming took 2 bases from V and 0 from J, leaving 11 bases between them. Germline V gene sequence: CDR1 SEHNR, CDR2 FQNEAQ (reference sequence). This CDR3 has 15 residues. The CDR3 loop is CASSLSLDSSYEQYF. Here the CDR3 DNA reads TGTGCCAGCAGCTTAAGTTTGGACAGCTCCTACGAGCAGTACTTC.

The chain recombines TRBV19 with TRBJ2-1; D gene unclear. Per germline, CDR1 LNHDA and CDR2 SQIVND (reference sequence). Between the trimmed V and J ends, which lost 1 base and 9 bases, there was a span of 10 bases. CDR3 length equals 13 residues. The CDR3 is CASSIGGGSEQFF. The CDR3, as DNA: TGTGCCAGTAGTATAGGTGGCGGCAGTGAGCAGTTCTTC.

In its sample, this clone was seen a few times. The CDR3 DNA sequence: TGTGCCAGCAGCAAGGACAGGCAGGTTGGAAACATTCAGTACTTC. It encodes CASSKDRQVGNIQYF. V is TRBV6-5 and J is TRBJ2-4, with 7 bases matching TRBD1. The germline CDR1 and CDR2 sequences are MNHEY and SVGAGI. The CDR3 runs 15 residues. V shed 6 bases and J 6 bases; nucleotides not matched to a gene: 11.

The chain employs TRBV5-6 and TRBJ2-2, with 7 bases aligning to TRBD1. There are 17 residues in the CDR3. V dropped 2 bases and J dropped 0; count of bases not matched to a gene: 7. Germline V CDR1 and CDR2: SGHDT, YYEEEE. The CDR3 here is CASSFKDRRANTGELFF. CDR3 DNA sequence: TGTGCCAGCAGCTTTAAGGACAGGCGCGCGAACACCGGGGAGCTGTTTTTT.

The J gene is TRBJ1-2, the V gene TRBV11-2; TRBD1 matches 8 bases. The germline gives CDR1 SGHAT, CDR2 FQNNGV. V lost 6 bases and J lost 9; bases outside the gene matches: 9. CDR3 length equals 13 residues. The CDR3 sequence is CASRQGQGRSYTF. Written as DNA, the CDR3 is TGTGCCAGCAGACAAGGACAGGGAAGAAGCTACACCTTC.

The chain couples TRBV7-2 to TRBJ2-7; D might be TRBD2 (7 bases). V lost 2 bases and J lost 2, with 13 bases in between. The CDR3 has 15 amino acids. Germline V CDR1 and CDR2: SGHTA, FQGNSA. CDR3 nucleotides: TGTGCCAGCAGCTTAACCGCGGGGGCCCCCTACGAGCAGTACTTC. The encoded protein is CASSLTAGAPYEQYF.

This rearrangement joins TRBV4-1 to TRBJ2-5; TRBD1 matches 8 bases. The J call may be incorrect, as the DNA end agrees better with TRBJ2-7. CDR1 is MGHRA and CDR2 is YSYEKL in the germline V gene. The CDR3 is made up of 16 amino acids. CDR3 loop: CASSQDLRTGFGEQYF. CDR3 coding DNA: TGCGCCAGCAGCCAAGATCTCAGGACAGGGTTTGGCGAGCAGTACTTC.

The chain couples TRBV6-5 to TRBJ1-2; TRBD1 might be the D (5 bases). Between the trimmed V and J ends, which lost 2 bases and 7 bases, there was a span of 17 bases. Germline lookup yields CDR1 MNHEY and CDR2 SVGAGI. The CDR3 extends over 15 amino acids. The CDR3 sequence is CASSYQGGGGSGYTF. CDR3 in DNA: TGTGCCAGCAGTTACCAGGGTGGTGGGGGGAGTGGCTACACCTTC.

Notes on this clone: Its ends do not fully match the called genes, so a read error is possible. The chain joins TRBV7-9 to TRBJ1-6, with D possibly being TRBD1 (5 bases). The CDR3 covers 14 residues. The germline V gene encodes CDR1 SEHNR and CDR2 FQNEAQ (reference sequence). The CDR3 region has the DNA TGTTCCAGCAGCTTAACGGGACTTAATTCACCCCTCCACTTT. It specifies CSSSLTGLNSPLHF.